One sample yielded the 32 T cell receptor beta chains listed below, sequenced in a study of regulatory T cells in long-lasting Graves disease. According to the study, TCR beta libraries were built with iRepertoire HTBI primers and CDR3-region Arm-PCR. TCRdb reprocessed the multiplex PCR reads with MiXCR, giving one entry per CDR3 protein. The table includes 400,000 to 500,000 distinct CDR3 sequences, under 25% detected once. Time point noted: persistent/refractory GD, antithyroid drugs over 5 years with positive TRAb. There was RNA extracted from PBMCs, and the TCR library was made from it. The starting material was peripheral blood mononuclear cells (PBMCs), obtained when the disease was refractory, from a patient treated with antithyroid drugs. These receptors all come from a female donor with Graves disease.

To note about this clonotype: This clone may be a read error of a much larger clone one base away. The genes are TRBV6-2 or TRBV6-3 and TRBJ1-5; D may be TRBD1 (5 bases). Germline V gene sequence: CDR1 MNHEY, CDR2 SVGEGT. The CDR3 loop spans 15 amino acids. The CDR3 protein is CASSYAGVGNRPQHF. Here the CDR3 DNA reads TGTGCCAGCAGTTACGCGGGGGTGGGCAATCGGCCCCAGCATTTT.

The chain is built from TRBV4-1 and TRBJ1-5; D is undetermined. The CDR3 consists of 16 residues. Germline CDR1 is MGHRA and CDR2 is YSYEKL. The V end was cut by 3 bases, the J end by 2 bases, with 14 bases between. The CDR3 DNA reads TGCGCCAGCAGCCACCCCTCCCGGGGAGGCAATCAGCCCCAGCATTTT. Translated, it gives CASSHPSRGGNQPQHF.

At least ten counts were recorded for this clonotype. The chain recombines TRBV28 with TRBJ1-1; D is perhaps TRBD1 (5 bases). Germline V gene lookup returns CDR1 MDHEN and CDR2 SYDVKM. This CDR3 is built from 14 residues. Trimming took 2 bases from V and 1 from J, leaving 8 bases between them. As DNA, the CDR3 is TGTGCCAGCAGTTTACTCACAGGGAACACTGAAGCTTTCTTT. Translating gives CASSLLTGNTEAFF.

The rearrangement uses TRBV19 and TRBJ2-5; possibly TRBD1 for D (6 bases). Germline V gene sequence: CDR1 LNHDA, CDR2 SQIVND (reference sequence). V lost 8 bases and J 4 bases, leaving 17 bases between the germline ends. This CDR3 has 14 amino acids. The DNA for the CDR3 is TGTGCCAGTGACCCGGGACATTCTAGAGAGACCCAGTACTTC. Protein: CASDPGHSRETQYF.

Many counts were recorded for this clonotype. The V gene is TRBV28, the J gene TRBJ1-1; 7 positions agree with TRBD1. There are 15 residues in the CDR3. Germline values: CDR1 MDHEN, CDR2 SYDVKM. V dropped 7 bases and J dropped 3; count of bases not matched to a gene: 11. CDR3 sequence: CASTTGAPQDTEAFF. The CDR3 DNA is TGTGCCAGCACTACAGGGGCCCCACAGGACACTGAAGCTTTCTTT. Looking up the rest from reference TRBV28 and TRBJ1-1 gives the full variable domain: DVKVTQSSRYLVKRTGEKVFLECVQDMDHENMFWYRQDPGLGLRLIYFSYDVKMKEKGDIPEGYSVSREKKERFSLILESASTNQTSMYLCASTTGAPQDTEAFFGQGTRLTVV.

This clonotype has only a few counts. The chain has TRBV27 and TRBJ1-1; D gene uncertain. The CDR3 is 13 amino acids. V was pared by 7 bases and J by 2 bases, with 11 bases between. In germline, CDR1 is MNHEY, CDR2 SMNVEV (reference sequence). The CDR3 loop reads CASKRAGNTEAFF. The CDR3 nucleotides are TGTGCCAGCAAGAGGGCGGGAAACACTGAAGCTTTCTTT.

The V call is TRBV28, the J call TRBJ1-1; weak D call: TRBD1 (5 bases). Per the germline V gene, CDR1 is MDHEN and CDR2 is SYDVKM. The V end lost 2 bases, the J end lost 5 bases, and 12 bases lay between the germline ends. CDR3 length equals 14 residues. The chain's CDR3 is CASSLVGVRTEAFF. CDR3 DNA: TGTGCCAGCAGTTTAGTGGGGGTCAGGACTGAAGCTTTCTTT. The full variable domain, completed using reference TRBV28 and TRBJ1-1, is DVKVTQSSRYLVKRTGEKVFLECVQDMDHENMFWYRQDPGLGLRLIYFSYDVKMKEKGDIPEGYSVSREKKERFSLILESASTNQTSMYLCASSLVGVRTEAFFGQGTRLTVV.

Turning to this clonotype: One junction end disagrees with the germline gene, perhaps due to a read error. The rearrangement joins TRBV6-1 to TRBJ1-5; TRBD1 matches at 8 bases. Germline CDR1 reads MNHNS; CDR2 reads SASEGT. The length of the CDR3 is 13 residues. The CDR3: CASSRGLGQPRHF. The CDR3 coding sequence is TGTGCCAGCAGCAGGGGGCTGGGGCAGCCCCGGCATTTT.

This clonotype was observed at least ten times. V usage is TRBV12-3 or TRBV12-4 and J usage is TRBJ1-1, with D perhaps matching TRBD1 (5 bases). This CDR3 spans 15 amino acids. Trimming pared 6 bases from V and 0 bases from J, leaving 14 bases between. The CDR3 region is CASRKDTLMNTEAFF. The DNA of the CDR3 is TGTGCCAGCAGAAAGGACACCCTAATGAACACTGAAGCTTTCTTT.

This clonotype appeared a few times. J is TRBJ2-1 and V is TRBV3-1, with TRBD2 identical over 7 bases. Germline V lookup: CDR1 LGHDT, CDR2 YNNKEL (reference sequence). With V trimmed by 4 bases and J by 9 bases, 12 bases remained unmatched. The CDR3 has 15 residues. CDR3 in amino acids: CASSRDGTGGTEQFF. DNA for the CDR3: TGTGCCAGCAGCCGAGATGGTACGGGAGGCACTGAGCAGTTCTTC.

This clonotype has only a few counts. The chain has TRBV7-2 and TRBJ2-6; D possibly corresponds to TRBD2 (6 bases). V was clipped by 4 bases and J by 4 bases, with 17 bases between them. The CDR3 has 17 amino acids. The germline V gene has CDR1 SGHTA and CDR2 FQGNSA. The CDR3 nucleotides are TGTGCCAGCAGCTCCCGAGTTACTAGCCCCGGGGCCAACGTCCTGACTTTC. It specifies CASSSRVTSPGANVLTF.

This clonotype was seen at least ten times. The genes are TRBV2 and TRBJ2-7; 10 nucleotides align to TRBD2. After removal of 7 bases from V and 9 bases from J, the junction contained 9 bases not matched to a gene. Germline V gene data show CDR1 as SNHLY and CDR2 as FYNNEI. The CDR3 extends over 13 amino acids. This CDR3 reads CASKGASGGGQYF. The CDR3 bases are TGTGCCAGCAAGGGGGCTAGCGGGGGAGGGCAGTACTTC.

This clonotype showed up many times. CDR3 amino acids: CASSPRTGVYGYTF. CDR3 DNA sequence: TGTGCCAGCAGCCCCCGAACAGGGGTTTACGGCTACACCTTC. This sequence joins TRBV7-2 and TRBJ1-2, with TRBD1 matching over 7 bases. Germline assignment: CDR1 SGHTA and CDR2 FQGNSA. CDR3 length: 14 residues. Unmatched junction bases numbered 11, after V lost 5 bases and J lost 8 bases.

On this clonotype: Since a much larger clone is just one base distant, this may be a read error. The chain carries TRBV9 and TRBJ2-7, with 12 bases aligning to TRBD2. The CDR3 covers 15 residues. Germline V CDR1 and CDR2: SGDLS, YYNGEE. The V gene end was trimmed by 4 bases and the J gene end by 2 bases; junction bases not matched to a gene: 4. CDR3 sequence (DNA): TGTGCCAGCAGCCCAAGACTAGCGGGGGCCTACGAGCAGTACTTC. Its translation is CASSPRLAGAYEQYF.

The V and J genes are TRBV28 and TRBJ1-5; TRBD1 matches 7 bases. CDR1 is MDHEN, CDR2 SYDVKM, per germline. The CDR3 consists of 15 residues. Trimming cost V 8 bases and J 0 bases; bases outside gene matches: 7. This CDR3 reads CASRRQGYSNQPQHF. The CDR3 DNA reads TGTGCCAGCCGAAGACAGGGCTATAGCAATCAGCCCCAGCATTTT. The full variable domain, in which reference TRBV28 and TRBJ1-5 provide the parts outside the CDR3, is DVKVTQSSRYLVKRTGEKVFLECVQDMDHENMFWYRQDPGLGLRLIYFSYDVKMKEKGDIPEGYSVSREKKERFSLILESASTNQTSMYLCASRRQGYSNQPQHFGDGTRLSIL.

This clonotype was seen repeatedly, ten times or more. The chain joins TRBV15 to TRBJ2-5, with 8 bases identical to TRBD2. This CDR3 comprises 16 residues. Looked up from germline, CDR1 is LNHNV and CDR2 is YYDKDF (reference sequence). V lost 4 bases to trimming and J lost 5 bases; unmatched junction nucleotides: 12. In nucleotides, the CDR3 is TGTGCCACCAGCAAAAGGAGCGGGAGTGGCGGTGAGACCCAGTACTTC. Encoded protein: CATSKRSGSGGETQYF.

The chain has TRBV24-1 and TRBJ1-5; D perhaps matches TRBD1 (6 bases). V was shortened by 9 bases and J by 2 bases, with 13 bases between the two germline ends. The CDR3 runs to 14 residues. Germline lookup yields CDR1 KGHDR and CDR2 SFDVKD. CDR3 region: CATHARGGNQPQHF. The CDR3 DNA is TGTGCCACCCACGCCAGGGGCGGCAATCAGCCCCAGCATTTT.

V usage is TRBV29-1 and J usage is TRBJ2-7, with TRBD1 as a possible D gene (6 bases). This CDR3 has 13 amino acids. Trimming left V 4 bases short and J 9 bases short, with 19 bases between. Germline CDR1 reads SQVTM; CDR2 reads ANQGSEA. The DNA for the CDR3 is TGCAGCGTTGGGACAGATCACTACGCTGGGCAGTACTTC. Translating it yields CSVGTDHYAGQYF.

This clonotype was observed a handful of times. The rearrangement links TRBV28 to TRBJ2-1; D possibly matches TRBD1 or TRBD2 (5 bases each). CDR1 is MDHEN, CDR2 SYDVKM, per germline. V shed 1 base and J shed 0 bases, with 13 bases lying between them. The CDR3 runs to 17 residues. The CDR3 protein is CASSLFQSGSSYNEQFF. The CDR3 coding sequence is TGTGCCAGCAGTTTATTTCAATCAGGGAGCTCCTACAATGAGCAGTTCTTC.

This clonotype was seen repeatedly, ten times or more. The CDR3 nucleotides read TGTGCCAGCAGTTTCCAGGGGCCGAACACTGAAGCTTTCTTT. Amino acid sequence: CASSFQGPNTEAFF. The J gene is TRBJ1-1, the V gene TRBV12-3 or TRBV12-4, with D perhaps matching TRBD1 (6 bases). CDR3 length: 14 amino acids. Trimming took off 3 bases at V and 1 base at J, with 9 bases between the two ends.

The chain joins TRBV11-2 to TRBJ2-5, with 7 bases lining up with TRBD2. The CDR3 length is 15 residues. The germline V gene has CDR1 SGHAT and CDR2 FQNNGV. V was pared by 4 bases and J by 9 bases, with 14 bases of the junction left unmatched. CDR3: CASSSVPGPRGAQYF. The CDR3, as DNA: TGTGCCAGCAGCTCTGTCCCGGGCCCCCGGGGGGCCCAGTACTTC.

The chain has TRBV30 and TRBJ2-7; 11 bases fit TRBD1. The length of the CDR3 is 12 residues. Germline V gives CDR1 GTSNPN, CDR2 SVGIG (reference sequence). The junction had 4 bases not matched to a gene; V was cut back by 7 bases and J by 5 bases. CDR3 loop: CASGGQGDEQYF. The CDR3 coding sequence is TGTGCCTCGGGGGGACAGGGGGACGAGCAGTACTTC.

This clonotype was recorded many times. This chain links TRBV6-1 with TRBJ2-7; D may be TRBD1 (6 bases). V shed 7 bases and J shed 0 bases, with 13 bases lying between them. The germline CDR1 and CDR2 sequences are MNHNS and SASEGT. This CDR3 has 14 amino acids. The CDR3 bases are TGTGCCAGCACCACGGACAGATTCTCCTACGAGCAGTACTTC. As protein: CASTTDRFSYEQYF.

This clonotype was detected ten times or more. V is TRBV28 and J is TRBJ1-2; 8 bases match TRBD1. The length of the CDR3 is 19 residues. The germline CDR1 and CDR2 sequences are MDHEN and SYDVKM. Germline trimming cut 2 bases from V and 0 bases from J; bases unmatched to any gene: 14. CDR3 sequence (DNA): TGTGCCAGCAGTTTAGCTCTCGGACAGGGCGCCGCAGCTAACTATGGCTACACCTTC. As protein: CASSLALGQGAAANYGYTF.

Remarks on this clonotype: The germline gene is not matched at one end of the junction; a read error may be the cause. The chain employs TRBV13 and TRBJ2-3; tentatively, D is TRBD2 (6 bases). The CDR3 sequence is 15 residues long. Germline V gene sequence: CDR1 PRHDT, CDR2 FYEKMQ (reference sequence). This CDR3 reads CASRPFRTTTDTQYF. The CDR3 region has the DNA TGCGCCAGCAGACCATTCCGGACTACCACAGATACGCAGTATTTT.

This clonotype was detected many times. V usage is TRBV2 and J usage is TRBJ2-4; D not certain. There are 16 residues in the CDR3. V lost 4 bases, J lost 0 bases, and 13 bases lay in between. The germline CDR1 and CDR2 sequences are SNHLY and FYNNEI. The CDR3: CASSGSSTGAKNIQYF. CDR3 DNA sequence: TGTGCCAGCAGTGGCAGCTCGACGGGAGCCAAAAACATTCAGTACTTC.

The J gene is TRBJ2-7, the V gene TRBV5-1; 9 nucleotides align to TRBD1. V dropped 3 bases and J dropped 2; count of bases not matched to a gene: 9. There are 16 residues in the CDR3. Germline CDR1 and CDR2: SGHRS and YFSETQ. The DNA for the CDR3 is TGCGCCAGCAGCTCTCGTATCGGGACAGGGCCCTACGAGCAGTACTTC. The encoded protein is CASSSRIGTGPYEQYF. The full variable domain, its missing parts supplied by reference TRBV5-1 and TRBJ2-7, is KAGVTQTPRYLIKTRGQQVTLSCSPISGHRSVSWYQQTPGQGLQFLFEYFSETQRNKGNFPGRFSGRQFSNSRSEMNVSTLELGDSALYLCASSSRIGTGPYEQYFGPGTRLTVT.

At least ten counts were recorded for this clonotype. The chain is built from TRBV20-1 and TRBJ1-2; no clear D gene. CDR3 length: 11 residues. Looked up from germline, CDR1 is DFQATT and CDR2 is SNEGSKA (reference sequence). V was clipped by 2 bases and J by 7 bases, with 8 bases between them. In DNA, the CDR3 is TGCAGTGCTAGAAGTGGTGCTGGCTACACCTTC. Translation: CSARSGAGYTF.

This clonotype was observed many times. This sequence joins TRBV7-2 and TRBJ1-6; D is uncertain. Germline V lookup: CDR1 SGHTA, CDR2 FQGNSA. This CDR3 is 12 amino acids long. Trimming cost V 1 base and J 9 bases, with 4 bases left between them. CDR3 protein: CASSLDSSPLHF. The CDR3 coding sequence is TGTGCCAGCAGCTTAGATAGTTCACCCCTCCACTTT.

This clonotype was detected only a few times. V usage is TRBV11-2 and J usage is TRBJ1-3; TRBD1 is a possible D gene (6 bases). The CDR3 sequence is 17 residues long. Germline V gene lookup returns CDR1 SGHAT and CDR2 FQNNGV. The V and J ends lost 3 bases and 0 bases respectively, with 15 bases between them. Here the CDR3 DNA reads TGTGCCAGCAGCTTTTCAGGGGCGCTCACCTCTGGAAACACCATATATTTT. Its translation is CASSFSGALTSGNTIYF.

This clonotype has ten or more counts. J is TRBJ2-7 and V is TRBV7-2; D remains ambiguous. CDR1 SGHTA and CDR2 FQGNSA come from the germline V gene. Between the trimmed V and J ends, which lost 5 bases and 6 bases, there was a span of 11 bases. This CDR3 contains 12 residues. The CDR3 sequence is CASSLQRTEQYF. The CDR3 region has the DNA TGTGCCAGCAGCCTTCAAAGGACCGAGCAGTACTTC.

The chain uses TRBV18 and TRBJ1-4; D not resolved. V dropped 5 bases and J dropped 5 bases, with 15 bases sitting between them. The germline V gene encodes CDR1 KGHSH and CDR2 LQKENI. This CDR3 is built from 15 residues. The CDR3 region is CASSNFEPSNEKLFF. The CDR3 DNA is TGTGCCAGCTCAAATTTCGAACCTTCAAATGAAAAACTGTTTTTT.